These T cell receptor beta chains were read from a single sample in a study of blood T cell repertoires in COVID-19. Sequenced by immunoSEQ multiplex PCR; TCRdb stores in-frame clones only, minus some. The sample records approximately 530,000 clones, 70% to 90% being singletons. The material sequenced was peripheral blood. The receptors here all came from a woman aged 50 to 60 with COVID-19, enrolled during active disease. Each CDR3 is given with its conserved first and last residue. The D gene is left open where the match is weak. Rows give clone size only sometimes, using once, few, many, or a class for an expanded clone.

D gene | J gene | V gene | clone size | CDR3 DNA | CDR3 protein
TRBD1 | TRBJ1-1 | TRBV5-1 | few | TGCGCCAGCAGCTCCCATACCGGGACAGGGACTGAAGCTTTCTTT | CASSSHTGTGTEAFF
TRBD2 | TRBJ2-2 | TRBV11-2 | - | TGTGCCAGCAGCACCGGACTAGCGGGCCGCGGGGAGCTGTTTTTT | CASSTGLAGRGELFF
- | TRBJ1-6 | TRBV4-1 | once | TGCGCCAGCAGCCAAGAGCGCGGGGTCCTGGGTATTCCAAGCTCCTATAATTCACCCCTCCACTTT | CASSQERGVLGIPSSYNSPLHF
- | TRBJ1-2 | TRBV19 | - | TGTGCCAGTAGTATAGATAGGGGCTGGGAGGATGGCTACACCTTC | CASSIDRGWEDGYTF
TRBD2 | TRBJ2-5 | TRBV25-1 | - | TGTGCCAGCAGTGCGGCGGGGGGGAAGGAGACCCAGTACTTC | CASSAAGGKETQYF
- | TRBJ1-1 | TRBV7-8 | - | TGTGCCAGCAGCTCGAGGGGGGAGGGGATTGAAGCTTTCTTT | CASSSRGEGIEAFF
TRBD2 | TRBJ2-1 | TRBV2 | - | TGTGCCAGCAGTGTATTGAGCGGGGACTACAATGAGCAGTTCTTC | CASSVLSGDYNEQFF
TRBD1 | TRBJ1-3 | TRBV9 | - | TGTGCCAGCAGCCCCCGACAGGGTGAGCCTGGAAACACCATATATTTT | CASSPRQGEPGNTIYF
- | TRBJ1-6 | TRBV7-8 | - | TGTGCCAGCAGCTTAGAAGAGGGCTCCTATAATTCACCCCTCCACTTT | CASSLEEGSYNSPLHF
TRBD1 | TRBJ1-1 | TRBV3-1/TRBV3-2 | - | TGTGCCAGCAGCCAAACAGGGGAGGACACTGAAGCTTTCTTT | CASSQTGEDTEAFF
TRBD1 | TRBJ2-7 | TRBV6-4 | - | TGTGCCAGCAGTCCAAGATGGGACAGCCGCGAGCAGTACTTC | CASSPRWDSREQYF
- | TRBJ2-1 | TRBV19 | once | TGTGCCAGTAGGGCTCGGACAAATGAGCAGTTCTTC | CASRARTNEQFF
- | TRBJ1-2 | TRBV5-1 | - | TGCGCCAGCAGTCCTACAGGGACGGCACATGGCTACACCTTC | CASSPTGTAHGYTF
- | TRBJ2-1 | TRBV6-6 | - | TGTGCCAGCAGTTACGCTTTAGGGGGGGCCGTCAATGAGCAGTTCTTC | CASSYALGGAVNEQFF
- | TRBJ1-1 | TRBV28 | - | TGTGCCAGCAGTTTCCGGGGAGGCAATGAAGCTTTCTTT | CASSFRGGNEAFF
TRBD2 | TRBJ2-7 | TRBV5-1 | - | TGCGCCAGCAGCTTAGCGGGGCGAAACTACGAGCAGTACTTC | CASSLAGRNYEQYF
TRBD1 | TRBJ1-1 | TRBV28 | - | TGTGCCAGCAGCCGCGGGACAGGGTCCCCGAACACTGAAGCTTTCTTT | CASSRGTGSPNTEAFF
TRBD1 | TRBJ1-1 | TRBV6-5 | - | TGTGCCAGCAAATATCGACAGGGGGGAGCAGCTTTCTTT | CASKYRQGGAAFF
TRBD1 | TRBJ2-7 | TRBV6-1 | - | TGTGCCAGCAGTGAAGCGTGGGACAGGGGCTACGAGCAGTACTTC | CASSEAWDRGYEQYF
- | TRBJ2-1 | TRBV15 | - | TGTGCCACCAGCATACAAAATGAGCAGTTCTTC | CATSIQNEQFF